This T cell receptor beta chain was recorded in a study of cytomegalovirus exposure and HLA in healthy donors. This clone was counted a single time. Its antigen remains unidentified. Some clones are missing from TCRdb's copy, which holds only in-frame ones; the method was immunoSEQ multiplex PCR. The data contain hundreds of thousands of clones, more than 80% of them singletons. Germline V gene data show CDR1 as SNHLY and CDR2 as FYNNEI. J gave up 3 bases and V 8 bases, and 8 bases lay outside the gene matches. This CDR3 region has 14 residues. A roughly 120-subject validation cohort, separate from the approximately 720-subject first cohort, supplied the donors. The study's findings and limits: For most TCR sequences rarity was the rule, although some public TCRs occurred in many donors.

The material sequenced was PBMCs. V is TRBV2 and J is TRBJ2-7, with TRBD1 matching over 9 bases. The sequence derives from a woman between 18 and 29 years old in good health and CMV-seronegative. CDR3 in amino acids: CASLRDRDFYEQYF. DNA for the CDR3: TGTGCCAGCCTCCGGGACAGGGACTTCTACGAGCAGTACTTC.